The next 2 T cell receptor beta chains were all read from a single sample in a study of OX40 agonist ivuxolimab in advanced cancers. Method: immunoSEQ multiplex PCR; TCRdb's copy keeps in-frame clones and lacks some. The sample lists about 55,000 clones, approximately 84% occurring once. Sequences were derived from CD4+ or CD8+ T cells sorted from blood, sampled in a trial of the OX40 agonist ivuxolimab. The receptors were gathered from an adult with an advanced solid tumor such as melanoma, head and neck, liver or kidney cancer.

The chain carries TRBV2 and TRBJ1-1, with no clear D. Germline CDR1 and CDR2: SNHLY and FYNNEI. V was shortened by 3 bases and J by 1 base, with 6 bases between the two germline ends. The CDR3 has 13 residues. In DNA, the CDR3 is TGTGCCAGCAGTGAGCCAGGGAACACTGAAGCTTTCTTT. Amino acid sequence: CASSEPGNTEAFF.

The rearrangement uses TRBV11-1 and TRBJ2-7, with D possibly being TRBD2 (6 bases). Trimming removed 6 bases from V and 3 bases from J, with 9 bases in between. The CDR3 is 12 residues long. Germline V gene sequence: CDR1 SGHAT, CDR2 FQDESV (reference sequence). CDR3 protein: CASRPDYYEQYF. The CDR3 DNA follows: TGTGCCAGCAGGCCGGACTACTACGAGCAGTACTTC.